Listed below are T cell receptor beta chains from one sample, sequenced in a study of cytomegalovirus exposure and HLA in healthy donors. The data were produced by immunoSEQ multiplex PCR, yet TCRdb's version contains in-frame clones alone and is incomplete. The table has about 160,000 clones, around 80% seen once. Sequencing was done on a sample of PBMCs. The receptor set was obtained from a man younger than 30 in good health and CMV-seropositive. The CDR3 runs from the conserved cysteine through the conserved F or W. Fields, in order: V gene, clone size, J gene, D gene, CDR3 protein, CDR3 DNA. The D gene is left open where the match is weak. For some rows the clone size is stated as once, few or many, or as a class when expanded; others skip it.

v_call: TRBV9; clone_size: NA; j_call: TRBJ2-7; d_call: TRBD2; cdr3_aa: CVSSAQTSGFYEQYF; cdr3_nt: TGTGTCAGCAGCGCCCAGACTAGCGGCTTCTACGAGCAGTACTTC
v_call: TRBV5-6; clone_size: NA; j_call: TRBJ1-5; d_call: NA; cdr3_aa: CASSSGGAGQPQHF; cdr3_nt: TGTGCCAGCAGCTCGGGGGGGGCAGGTCAGCCCCAGCATTTT
v_call: TRBV18; clone_size: few; j_call: TRBJ2-1; d_call: TRBD1; cdr3_aa: CASSPPTGVNEQFF; cdr3_nt: TGTGCCAGCTCACCACCAACAGGGGTGAATGAGCAGTTCTTC
v_call: TRBV4-3; clone_size: NA; j_call: TRBJ1-3; d_call: NA; cdr3_aa: CASSFGLSGLAGNTIYF; cdr3_nt: TGCGCCAGCAGCTTCGGCCTATCGGGGTTGGCTGGAAACACCATATATTTT
v_call: TRBV29-1; clone_size: NA; j_call: TRBJ1-3; d_call: TRBD1; cdr3_aa: CSVAGDRARNTIYF; cdr3_nt: TGCAGCGTCGCAGGGGACAGGGCCAGAAACACCATATATTTT
v_call: TRBV5-1; clone_size: NA; j_call: TRBJ2-2; d_call: NA; cdr3_aa: CASSLAKGTAGAGELFF; cdr3_nt: TGCGCCAGCAGCTTGGCCAAGGGGACTGCTGGCGCCGGGGAGCTGTTTTTT
v_call: TRBV7-9; clone_size: NA; j_call: TRBJ2-3; d_call: TRBD1; cdr3_aa: CASEGTGRADTQYF; cdr3_nt: TGTGCCAGTGAGGGGACAGGGAGGGCAGATACGCAGTATTTT
v_call: TRBV19; clone_size: once; j_call: TRBJ2-5; d_call: NA; cdr3_aa: CASSITLISNGLPSYETQYF; cdr3_nt: TGTGCCAGTAGTATAACCCTCATCTCAAACGGACTGCCCTCATACGAGACCCAGTACTTC
v_call: TRBV5-4; clone_size: NA; j_call: TRBJ2-2; d_call: TRBD1; cdr3_aa: CASSLKPQGSTGELFF; cdr3_nt: TGTGCCAGCAGCTTAAAGCCACAGGGGAGCACCGGGGAGCTGTTTTTT
v_call: TRBV27; clone_size: once; j_call: TRBJ2-1; d_call: NA; cdr3_aa: CASSLSIRNEQFF; cdr3_nt: TGTGCCAGCAGTTTATCTATTCGGAATGAGCAGTTCTTC
v_call: TRBV15; clone_size: NA; j_call: TRBJ1-1; d_call: NA; cdr3_aa: CATSRVGGPAFPNTEAFF; cdr3_nt: TGTGCCACCAGCAGAGTGGGGGGACCAGCTTTTCCGAACACTGAAGCTTTCTTT
v_call: TRBV2; clone_size: NA; j_call: TRBJ2-7; d_call: TRBD2; cdr3_aa: CASIGLAAYGQYF; cdr3_nt: TGTGCCAGCATCGGACTAGCGGCCTACGGGCAGTACTTC
v_call: TRBV10-3; clone_size: NA; j_call: TRBJ2-7; d_call: TRBD1; cdr3_aa: CAISESGNRGIYEQYF; cdr3_nt: TGTGCCATCAGTGAGTCGGGAAACAGGGGCATCTACGAGCAGTACTTC
v_call: TRBV6-1; clone_size: NA; j_call: TRBJ1-5; d_call: TRBD1; cdr3_aa: CASNSQGGQPQHF; cdr3_nt: TGTGCCAGCAACAGTCAGGGGGGTCAGCCCCAGCATTTT
v_call: TRBV5-1; clone_size: NA; j_call: TRBJ2-7; d_call: NA; cdr3_aa: CASSPVAETYEQYF; cdr3_nt: TGCGCCAGCAGCCCGGTGGCGGAAACCTACGAGCAGTACTTC
v_call: TRBV5-8; clone_size: NA; j_call: TRBJ2-7; d_call: TRBD1; cdr3_aa: CASSASGTVSYEQYF; cdr3_nt: TGTGCCAGCAGCGCCTCCGGGACAGTCTCCTACGAGCAGTACTTC
v_call: TRBV9; clone_size: NA; j_call: TRBJ2-1; d_call: TRBD2; cdr3_aa: CASSYNPGGAVDEQFF; cdr3_nt: TGTGCCAGCAGCTACAACCCCGGGGGGGCCGTCGATGAGCAGTTCTTC
v_call: TRBV29-1; clone_size: NA; j_call: TRBJ2-2; d_call: NA; cdr3_aa: CSVRPRVDSGELFF; cdr3_nt: TGCAGCGTTCGTCCCAGGGTGGATTCGGGGGAGCTGTTTTTT
v_call: TRBV7-9; clone_size: NA; j_call: TRBJ1-2; d_call: NA; cdr3_aa: CSSSANAGGYTF; cdr3_nt: TGTTCCAGCAGCGCTAACGCGGGTGGCTACACCTTC
v_call: TRBV15; clone_size: NA; j_call: TRBJ2-5; d_call: TRBD2; cdr3_aa: CATSRDLAVQETQYF; cdr3_nt: TGTGCCACCAGCAGAGACCTAGCGGTGCAAGAGACCCAGTACTTC
v_call: TRBV19; clone_size: NA; j_call: TRBJ2-7; d_call: TRBD1; cdr3_aa: CASSIRQGFSEQYF; cdr3_nt: TGTGCCAGTAGTATTCGACAGGGTTTCTCCGAGCAGTACTTC
v_call: TRBV4-1; clone_size: NA; j_call: TRBJ1-5; d_call: NA; cdr3_aa: CASNHRESNQPQHF; cdr3_nt: TGCGCCAGCAATCACAGGGAAAGCAATCAGCCCCAGCATTTT
v_call: TRBV19; clone_size: NA; j_call: TRBJ1-1; d_call: NA; cdr3_aa: CASTNSGAFLNTEAFF; cdr3_nt: TGTGCCAGTACGAATAGTGGTGCGTTTTTGAACACTGAAGCTTTCTTT
v_call: TRBV18; clone_size: NA; j_call: TRBJ1-5; d_call: NA; cdr3_aa: CASSPPEVGRGQPQHF; cdr3_nt: TGTGCCAGCTCACCACCAGAGGTCGGGAGGGGTCAGCCCCAGCATTTT
v_call: TRBV5-4; clone_size: NA; j_call: TRBJ1-2; d_call: TRBD1; cdr3_aa: CASSLGGQDRAEGYTF; cdr3_nt: TGTGCCAGCAGCTTGGGGGGGCAGGACAGGGCGGAAGGCTACACCTTC
v_call: TRBV27; clone_size: NA; j_call: TRBJ2-7; d_call: NA; cdr3_aa: CASSLSARGPSYEQYF; cdr3_nt: TGTGCCAGCAGTTTATCTGCCAGGGGACCCTCCTACGAGCAGTACTTC
v_call: TRBV4-3; clone_size: NA; j_call: TRBJ1-1; d_call: TRBD1; cdr3_aa: CASSQESTGDFAEAFF; cdr3_nt: TGCGCCAGCAGCCAAGAATCGACAGGGGATTTCGCTGAAGCTTTCTTT
v_call: TRBV11-2; clone_size: NA; j_call: TRBJ2-7; d_call: TRBD1; cdr3_aa: CASSLVGTAYEQYF; cdr3_nt: TGTGCCAGCAGCTTAGTCGGGACAGCCTACGAGCAGTACTTC
v_call: TRBV19; clone_size: once; j_call: TRBJ2-5; d_call: TRBD2; cdr3_aa: CASSSGGSRETQYF; cdr3_nt: TGTGCCAGTAGTAGCGGGGGGTCCAGGGAGACCCAGTACTTC
v_call: TRBV5-1; clone_size: NA; j_call: TRBJ1-2; d_call: TRBD1; cdr3_aa: CASSLDGTGWRYGYTF; cdr3_nt: TGCGCCAGCAGCTTGGATGGGACAGGGTGGAGGTATGGCTACACCTTC
v_call: TRBV7-9; clone_size: NA; j_call: TRBJ1-3; d_call: NA; cdr3_aa: CASSPSNSGNTIYF; cdr3_nt: TGTGCCAGCAGCCCTTCTAACTCTGGAAACACCATATATTTT
v_call: TRBV13; clone_size: few; j_call: TRBJ1-5; d_call: TRBD1; cdr3_aa: CASSQTGGNQPQHF; cdr3_nt: TGTGCCAGCAGCCAGACAGGGGGCAATCAGCCCCAGCATTTT
v_call: TRBV2; clone_size: NA; j_call: TRBJ1-1; d_call: NA; cdr3_aa: CASVREKRFEAFF; cdr3_nt: TGTGCCAGCGTACGTGAGAAACGTTTTGAAGCTTTCTTT
v_call: TRBV27; clone_size: NA; j_call: TRBJ2-1; d_call: NA; cdr3_aa: CASSRDFSYNEQFF; cdr3_nt: TGTGCCAGCAGCCGGGACTTTTCCTACAATGAGCAGTTCTTC
v_call: TRBV18; clone_size: NA; j_call: TRBJ1-2; d_call: NA; cdr3_aa: CASSPPDSYGYTF; cdr3_nt: TGTGCCAGCTCACCACCGGACAGCTATGGCTACACCTTC
v_call: TRBV30; clone_size: NA; j_call: TRBJ1-2; d_call: NA; cdr3_aa: CAWTNSGARYGYTF; cdr3_nt: TGTGCCTGGACTAATTCAGGGGCGCGCTATGGCTACACCTTC
v_call: TRBV27; clone_size: NA; j_call: TRBJ1-4; d_call: NA; cdr3_aa: CASSTRWATNEKLFF; cdr3_nt: TGTGCCAGCAGTACCAGGTGGGCAACTAATGAAAAACTGTTTTTT
v_call: TRBV5-1; clone_size: NA; j_call: TRBJ2-1; d_call: TRBD2; cdr3_aa: CASSLGSGGARNEQFF; cdr3_nt: TGCGCCAGCAGCTTGGGTAGCGGGGGGGCTAGGAATGAGCAGTTCTTC
v_call: TRBV2; clone_size: NA; j_call: TRBJ2-1; d_call: TRBD1; cdr3_aa: CASSVQGAVNEQFF; cdr3_nt: TGTGCCAGCAGCGTACAGGGGGCGGTCAATGAGCAGTTCTTC
v_call: TRBV19; clone_size: NA; j_call: TRBJ2-7; d_call: TRBD1; cdr3_aa: CASSITGVYEQYF; cdr3_nt: TGTGCCAGTAGTATCACAGGGGTCTACGAGCAGTACTTC
v_call: TRBV27; clone_size: NA; j_call: TRBJ2-3; d_call: NA; cdr3_aa: CASRHTTGRGTDTQYF; cdr3_nt: TGTGCCAGCAGACACACTACAGGGAGGGGCACAGATACGCAGTATTTT
v_call: TRBV6-5; clone_size: NA; j_call: TRBJ1-2; d_call: TRBD1; cdr3_aa: CASSYSNQGGNYGYTF; cdr3_nt: TGTGCCAGCAGTTACTCGAACCAGGGGGGTAACTATGGCTACACCTTC
v_call: TRBV5-1; clone_size: NA; j_call: TRBJ2-3; d_call: TRBD2; cdr3_aa: CASSLSGRDTDTQYF; cdr3_nt: TGCGCCAGCAGCCTTAGCGGGAGGGACACAGATACGCAGTATTTT
v_call: TRBV4-1; clone_size: NA; j_call: TRBJ2-7; d_call: NA; cdr3_aa: CASSLREGGSYEQYF; cdr3_nt: TGCGCCAGCAGCCTCAGAGAGGGGGGGTCCTACGAGCAGTACTTC
v_call: TRBV4-3; clone_size: few; j_call: TRBJ1-1; d_call: NA; cdr3_aa: CASSLILRVEAFF; cdr3_nt: TGCGCCAGCAGCCTAATTCTCAGGGTTGAAGCTTTCTTT
v_call: TRBV4-1; clone_size: NA; j_call: TRBJ1-2; d_call: NA; cdr3_aa: CASSQVTATYGYTF; cdr3_nt: TGCGCCAGCAGCCAAGTTACAGCCACCTATGGCTACACCTTC
v_call: TRBV6-1; clone_size: NA; j_call: TRBJ1-5; d_call: NA; cdr3_aa: CASSGRGGYSNQPQHF; cdr3_nt: TGTGCCAGCAGTGGGAGGGGGGGATATAGCAATCAGCCCCAGCATTTT
v_call: TRBV7-8; clone_size: NA; j_call: TRBJ2-5; d_call: TRBD1; cdr3_aa: CASSSGQIQETQYF; cdr3_nt: TGTGCCAGCAGCTCGGGACAGATCCAAGAGACCCAGTACTTC
v_call: TRBV30; clone_size: NA; j_call: TRBJ1-2; d_call: NA; cdr3_aa: CAWRRPTNGYTF; cdr3_nt: TGTGCCTGGAGGAGACCCACTAACGGCTACACCTTC
v_call: TRBV9; clone_size: NA; j_call: TRBJ2-7; d_call: TRBD2; cdr3_aa: CASSGGSGKSYEQYF; cdr3_nt: TGTGCCAGCAGCGGTGGTAGCGGGAAATCCTACGAGCAGTACTTC
v_call: TRBV27; clone_size: NA; j_call: TRBJ2-7; d_call: NA; cdr3_aa: CASSFQRTANYEQYF; cdr3_nt: TGTGCCAGCAGTTTTCAGCGGACAGCGAACTACGAGCAGTACTTC
v_call: TRBV7-9; clone_size: NA; j_call: TRBJ2-2; d_call: NA; cdr3_aa: CASSSPMNTGELFF; cdr3_nt: TGTGCCAGCAGCTCCCCAATGAACACCGGGGAGCTGTTTTTT
v_call: TRBV9; clone_size: NA; j_call: TRBJ1-1; d_call: TRBD1; cdr3_aa: CASSPQGQENTEAFF; cdr3_nt: TGTGCCAGCAGCCCCCAGGGACAGGAGAACACTGAAGCTTTCTTT
v_call: TRBV2; clone_size: once; j_call: TRBJ2-7; d_call: TRBD1; cdr3_aa: CASREGQGYEQYF; cdr3_nt: TGTGCCAGCAGGGAGGGACAGGGTTACGAGCAGTACTTC